These 10 T cell receptor beta chains originate from one sample sequenced in a study of metastatic and nonmetastatic thyroid tumors. Using MiXCR, TCRdb reanalyzed the PCR reads. Seen here are some 54,000 clones, approximately 17% observed once, and the top ten hold 2.5% to 3%. Until they underwent thyroid surgery, no patient had received any treatment. Specimen: blood. These receptors all come from a female donor with papillary thyroid cancer or a benign thyroid nodule (not recorded which). Some clones in this sample may be carry-over from other donors' samples.

This clone was detected ten times or more. The rearrangement uses TRBV7-3 and TRBJ2-5; no firm D call. This CDR3 region has 15 residues. V was clipped by 1 base and J by 2 bases, with 11 bases between them. Germline V CDR1 and CDR2: SGHTA, FQGTGA. DNA of the CDR3: TGTGCCAGCAGCTTAAATGCAGGCGCTCAAGAGACCCAGTACTTC. This gives the protein CASSLNAGAQETQYF.

This clone was recorded a few times. At one end, the junction sequence differs from germline, possibly due to a read error. The V gene is TRBV6-1, the J gene TRBJ2-2, with a possible D match to TRBD2 (5 bases). The CDR3 runs to 14 residues. Per germline, CDR1 MNHNS and CDR2 SASEGT. DNA of the CDR3: TGTGCCAGCAGCGAGTCTCCTAACGCCGGGGATCTGTTTTTT. Its protein is CASSESPNAGDLFF.

About this clone: A much more abundant neighbour one base away suggests this may be a read error. The J gene is TRBJ2-1, the V gene TRBV10-3; 11 nucleotides match TRBD2. There are 15 residues in the CDR3. Trimming at V came to 8 bases and at J to 8 bases, leaving 11 bases not matched to a gene. Germline V gives CDR1 ENHRY, CDR2 SYGVKD. The CDR3 DNA is TGTGCCATCGGTAAACTAGCGGGAGCGGTCTATGAGCAGTTCTTC. Translation gives CAIGKLAGAVYEQFF.

This clone has just a few counts. An end of the junction differs from the germline gene, which may be a read error. The J gene is TRBJ2-6, the V gene TRBV27; D unresolved. Germline-derived CDR1 and CDR2 are MNHEY and SMNVEV (reference sequence). This CDR3 is built from 18 residues. The CDR3 DNA reads as TGTGCCAGCAGCACGAATAGGTATCCTGGCACTGGGGTCAACGTCCTGACTTTC. Encoded protein: CASSTNRYPGTGVNVLTF. The full variable domain, rest sourced from reference TRBV27 and TRBJ2-6, is EAQVTQNPRYLITVTGKKLTVTCSQNMNHEYMSWYRQDPGLGLRQIYYSMNVEVTDKGDVPEGYKVSRKEKRNFPLILESPSPNQTSLYFCASSTNRYPGTGVNVLTFGAGSRLTVL.

This clone was picked up many times. This chain joins TRBV14 and TRBJ1-2, with no clear D. The CDR3 runs 15 residues. Per the germline V gene, CDR1 is SGHDN and CDR2 is FVKESK. V lost 0 bases, J lost 2 bases, and 10 bases lay in between. CDR3 nucleotide sequence: TGTGCCAGCAGCCAAGATAACATTATAAACTATGGCTACACCTTC. Its protein is CASSQDNIINYGYTF. The variable domain in full, with the rest retrieved from reference TRBV14 and TRBJ1-2, is EAGVTQFPSHSVIEKGQTVTLRCDPISGHDNLYWYRRVMGKEIKFLLHFVKESKQDESGMPNNRFLAERTGGTYSTLKVQPAELEDSGVYFCASSQDNIINYGYTFGSGTRLTVV.

This clone was found many times. The chain links TRBV27 to TRBJ2-1; 11 bases match TRBD1. The CDR3 covers 15 residues. V shed 6 bases and J 3 bases; nucleotides not matched to a gene: 4. CDR1 is MNHEY, CDR2 SMNVEV, per germline (reference sequence). The CDR3 coding sequence is TGTGCCAGCAGGACCGGGACAGGGGGCTACAATGAGCAGTTCTTC. Translated, it gives CASRTGTGGYNEQFF.

This clone was counted ten times or more. The rearrangement joins TRBV4-1 to TRBJ2-1, with D uncertain. The CDR3 totals 14 residues. The V gene's germline CDR1 is MGHRA and CDR2 YSYEKL. Trimming took 3 bases from V and 6 from J, leaving 12 bases between them. CDR3 amino acids: CASSHSIRVNEQFF. The CDR3 nucleotides are TGCGCCAGCAGCCACAGTATACGGGTCAATGAGCAGTTCTTC.

Turning to this clone: Germline is not matched at one junction end, which may reflect a read error. The chain employs TRBV18 and TRBJ1-5; maybe TRBD1 (5 bases). Germline values: CDR1 KGHSH, CDR2 LQKENI. This CDR3 region has 13 residues. In DNA form, the CDR3 reads TGTGCCAGCTCACCAGTAGGGGATCAGCCCCATCATTTT. This translates into CASSPVGDQPHHF.

Worth noting for this clone: This may be a read error: a much more frequent sequence differs by one nucleotide. V is TRBV19 and J is TRBJ2-5, with 10 bases fitting TRBD1. There are 16 residues in the CDR3. Germline V CDR1 and CDR2: LNHDA, SQIVND (reference sequence). CDR3 sequence (DNA): TGTGCCAGTAGTTCCCGGATGACAGGGGGCCAAGATACCCAGTACTTC. Its protein product is CASSSRMTGGQDTQYF. The full variable domain, rest sourced from reference TRBV19 and TRBJ2-5, is DGGITQSPKYLFRKEGQNVTLSCEQNLNHDAMYWYRQDPGQGLRLIYYSQIVNDFQKGDIAEGYSVSREKKESFPLTVTSAQKNPTAFYLCASSSRMTGGQDTQYFGPGTRLLVL.

This clone occurred many times. The CDR3 does not end in the conserved phenylalanine or tryptophan, so this is likely a read error. The chain couples TRBV24-1 to TRBJ1-2; D call uncertain. V shed 2 bases and J shed 6 bases, with 18 bases lying between them. Germline-derived CDR1 and CDR2 are KGHDR and SFDVKD. The CDR3 covers 16 residues. CDR3 nucleotides: TGTGCCACCAGTGATTCAGAGACCGGGTTGCGAAATGGCTACACCCTC. This gives the protein CATSDSETGLRNGYTL.